This TCR beta chain was observed in a study of EBV T-cell therapy then PD-1 blockade in nasopharyngeal carcinoma. TCRdb's table, derived via immunoSEQ multiplex PCR, lists solely in-frame clones and lacks some. Among 20,000 to 25,000 clones, 82% were seen once, and the ten largest hold 20% to 25%. Treatment given: AdE1-LMPpoly-expanded autologous EBV-specific T-cell therapy followed by anti-PD-1 nivolumab. CDR3 size: 14 residues. CDR1 and CDR2 (germline): SGHDN, FVKESK. V was cut by 1 base and J by 3 bases, with 9 bases left in between. This clone is categorized as medium-sized. Its matching antigen is unknown.

This clonotype was sampled from a man aged 40-49 years with nasopharyngeal carcinoma. The chain uses TRBV14 and TRBJ1-2, with D hard to call. Sample: CD8+ T cells from blood, taken at day -245 from a patient whose treatment included autologous EBV-specific T cells and nivolumab. The DNA of the CDR3 is TGTGCCAGCAGCCAAGTTCAACGGGACTATGGCTACACCTTC. Translation gives CASSQVQRDYGYTF.